Reported below is one T cell receptor beta chain. Antigen unknown. V lost 6 bases, J lost 2 bases, and 4 bases stayed unmatched. Germline lookup yields CDR1 MNHEY and CDR2 SMNVEV (reference sequence). The CDR3 has 14 residues. This sample was taken from a study of cytomegalovirus exposure and HLA in healthy donors. General study points: An analysis done earlier found most TCR beta V segments productive about 87% or about 30% of the time. Most CMV-associated TCR beta chains were later found to appear HLA-restricted. The study labeled fewer than 200 TCR beta chains cytomegalovirus-associated.

The PCR used 60 Vbeta and 13 Jbeta primers. Generated by immunoSEQ multiplex PCR, the TCRdb table keeps only in-frame clones and is missing some. The sample has approximately 91,000 clones; approximately 89% are singletons. The chain employs TRBV27 and TRBJ2-5; TRBD1 matches at 9 bases. Sequencing used PBMCs. This TCR was recovered from a man aged 25-40 years in good health and CMV-seropositive. The DNA of the CDR3 is TGTGCCAGCAGAAACAGGGGGCAACAAGAGACCCAGTACTTC. It yields the protein CASRNRGQQETQYF.